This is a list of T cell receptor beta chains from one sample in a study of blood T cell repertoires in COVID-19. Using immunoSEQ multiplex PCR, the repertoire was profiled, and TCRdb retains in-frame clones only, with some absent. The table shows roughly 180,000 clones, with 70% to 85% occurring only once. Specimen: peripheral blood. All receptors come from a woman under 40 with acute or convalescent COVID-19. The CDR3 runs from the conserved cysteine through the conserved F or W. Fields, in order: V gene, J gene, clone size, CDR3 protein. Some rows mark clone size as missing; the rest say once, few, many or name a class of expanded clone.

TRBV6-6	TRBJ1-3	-	CASSYSRIGNTIYF
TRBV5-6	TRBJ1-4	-	CASSFYLTGPSNEKLFF
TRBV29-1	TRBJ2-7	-	CSVEIRGGFDEQYF
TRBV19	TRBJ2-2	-	CASSIAGELFF
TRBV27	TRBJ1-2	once	CASSLFSGGYGYTF
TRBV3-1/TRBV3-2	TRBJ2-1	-	CASSLAGGAEQFF
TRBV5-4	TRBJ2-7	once	CASSYKDSSYEQYF
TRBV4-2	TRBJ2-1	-	CASGDPGTSGRAHNEQFF
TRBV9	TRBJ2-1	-	CASSGQGAGYEQFF
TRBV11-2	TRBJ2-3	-	CASQGWGLASMDTQYF
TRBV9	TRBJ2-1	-	CASSPRSGLFEQFF
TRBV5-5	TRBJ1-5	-	CASSPWISGEQPQHF
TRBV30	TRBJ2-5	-	CAWSPRGGVETQYF
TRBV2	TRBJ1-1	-	CASSFFTGVNTEAFF